Each of the 7 T cell receptor beta chains below was sequenced from the same sample in a study of blood T cells in healthy people across ages. Using a J-beta primer mix together with a sample-barcoded 5' primer, a second PCR was run for about 6 to 12 cycles. Using its own MiXCR run on the 5' RACE reads, TCRdb lists one record per CDR3 protein. The sample has about 2 million distinct CDR3 sequences; just under 50% are singletons. Sequenced input: blood. The receptors here all came from a woman aged 40 to 50 in good health.

This chain uses TRBV9 with TRBJ2-5, with 9 positions matching TRBD2. CDR3 length: 17 residues. Germline-derived CDR1 and CDR2 are SGDLS and YYNGEE. Losses at the gene ends were 0 bases for V and 11 bases for J; bases not matched to a gene: 17. The CDR3 loop is CASSVGPRAGGGNEQYF. Here the CDR3 DNA reads TGTGCCAGCAGCGTAGGCCCTCGGGCGGGGGGGGGCAATGAGCAGTACTTC.

The chain is built from TRBV3-1 and TRBJ2-5; TRBD2 agrees at 7 bases. Per the germline V gene, CDR1 is LGHDT and CDR2 is YNNKEL (reference sequence). The CDR3 runs 15 residues. V dropped 4 bases and J dropped 5; count of bases not matched to a gene: 10. CDR3 region: CASSRPRTRDETQYF. CDR3 nucleotides: TGTGCCAGCAGCCGCCCCCGGACTAGGGATGAGACCCAGTACTTC.

This clonotype has just a few counts. V gene TRBV15 combines with J gene TRBJ2-1; the match to TRBD2 covers 12 bases. J lost 1 base, V lost 1 base, and 5 bases had no gene match. CDR3 length equals 18 residues. Germline CDR1 LNHNV, CDR2 YYDKDF (reference sequence). Here the CDR3 reads CATSRGGLAGISYNEQFF. Written as DNA, the CDR3 is TGTGCCACCAGCAGAGGCGGACTAGCGGGGATTTCCTACAATGAGCAGTTCTTC.

This chain links TRBV20-1 with TRBJ2-4, with D possibly called TRBD1 or TRBD2 (7 bases each). Germline CDR1 reads DFQATT; CDR2 reads SNEGSKA (reference sequence). This CDR3 comprises 15 residues. V lost 6 bases to trimming and J lost 1 base, with 16 bases between them. CDR3 nucleotide sequence: TGCAGTGCCCCAGGGGGAGGGTGGGCCAAAAACATTCAGTACTTC. It encodes CSAPGGGWAKNIQYF.

The rearrangement links TRBV15 to TRBJ2-3; D call uncertain. V dropped 3 bases and J dropped 0 bases, with 16 bases sitting between them. Germline CDR1 and CDR2: LNHNV and YYDKDF (reference sequence). This CDR3 spans 17 amino acids. The chain's CDR3 is CATSRAAMISSTDTQYF. CDR3 DNA sequence: TGTGCCACCAGCAGGGCGGCCATGATATCTAGCACAGATACGCAGTATTTT.

The genes are TRBV19 and TRBJ1-5; D is unresolved. CDR1 LNHDA and CDR2 SQIVND come from the germline V gene (reference sequence). The CDR3 is 15 amino acids. Between the trimmed V and J ends, which lost 0 bases and 7 bases, there was a span of 13 bases. CDR3 sequence (DNA): TGTGCCAGTAGTATAGACCCCTCGACAAACCAGCCCCAGCATTTT. Protein: CASSIDPSTNQPQHF. Combining the CDR3 with reference TRBV19 and TRBJ1-5 gives the whole variable domain DGGITQSPKYLFRKEGQNVTLSCEQNLNHDAMYWYRQDPGQGLRLIYYSQIVNDFQKGDIAEGYSVSREKKESFPLTVTSAQKNPTAFYLCASSIDPSTNQPQHFGDGTRLSIL.

This clonotype was seen a few times. The rearrangement uses TRBV12-3 or TRBV12-4 and TRBJ1-2; unclear D gene. The CDR3 loop spans 12 amino acids. Trimming shortened V by 3 bases and J by 8 bases, and 10 bases separated the two germline ends. This CDR3 reads CASSLAGIGYTF. DNA of the CDR3: TGTGCCAGCAGTTTGGCGGGGATCGGCTACACCTTC.